This passage covers 14 T cell receptor beta chains from one sample sequenced in a study of T cell responses to AZD1222 COVID-19 vaccine. This table comes from immunoSEQ multiplex PCR, and its TCRdb copy is limited to in-frame clones, with some not included. The sample records approximately 130,000 clones, about nine tenths being singletons. The source was peripheral blood, collected 28 days after the second AZD1222 dose. The receptors stem from an adult who received the AZD1222 COVID-19 vaccine.

This chain links TRBV27 with TRBJ1-4; a possible D gene is TRBD1 (5 bases). Deletions cut 6 bases from V and 1 base from J, with 15 bases between. Germline CDR1 reads MNHEY; CDR2 reads SMNVEV (reference sequence). The CDR3 sequence is 16 residues long. DNA of the CDR3: TGTGCCAGCAGACCGCTAATGAGGGGAACTAATGAAAAACTGTTTTTT. Encoded protein: CASRPLMRGTNEKLFF. Supplemented by reference TRBV27 and TRBJ1-4, the full variable domain reads EAQVTQNPRYLITVTGKKLTVTCSQNMNHEYMSWYRQDPGLGLRQIYYSMNVEVTDKGDVPEGYKVSRKEKRNFPLILESPSPNQTSLYFCASRPLMRGTNEKLFFGSGTQLSVL.

The chain recombines TRBV18 with TRBJ1-2; the D is unclear. CDR3 length: 13 amino acids. The V gene's germline CDR1 is KGHSH and CDR2 LQKENI. With 2 bases removed from V and 3 bases from J, the gap between germline ends came to 7 bases. CDR3 sequence: CASSPIRDYGYTF. CDR3 nucleotide sequence: TGTGCCAGCTCACCAATTCGGGACTATGGCTACACCTTC.

CDR3 protein: CASSLWQGDGEQYF. The CDR3 region has the DNA TGTGCCAGCAGTTTATGGCAGGGGGATGGCGAGCAGTACTTC. This chain connects TRBV27 to TRBJ2-7; TRBD1 matches at 7 bases. The CDR3 is 14 residues long. J gave up 6 bases and V 1 base, and 6 bases lay outside the gene matches. The germline gives CDR1 MNHEY, CDR2 SMNVEV (reference sequence).

This clone was picked up a small number of times. V usage is TRBV5-1 and J usage is TRBJ1-4; 7 bases align to TRBD1. The CDR3 spans 14 residues. CDR1 and CDR2 from the germline V gene are SGHRS and YFSETQ. Germline trimming cut 0 bases from V and 8 bases from J; bases unmatched to any gene: 4. For the CDR3, the DNA is TGCGCCAGCAGCTTGGTCGCCAGGGGGGAAAAACTGTTTTTT. Protein: CASSLVARGEKLFF.

Of note for this clone: At the DNA level, this CDR3 is encoded by other sequences in the same sample as well. The chain has TRBV18 and TRBJ2-7; 9 bases fit TRBD1. V lost 3 bases to trimming and J lost 6 bases; unmatched junction nucleotides: 3. This CDR3 is built from 13 residues. CDR1 KGHSH and CDR2 LQKENI come from the germline V gene. The CDR3 loop is CASSPDRGGEQYF. DNA of the CDR3: TGTGCCAGCTCACCGGACAGGGGTGGCGAGCAGTACTTC.

This clone has just one count. This chain connects TRBV7-2 to TRBJ1-4; D remains unclear. The CDR3 covers 15 residues. Germline lookup yields CDR1 SGHTA and CDR2 FQGNSA. V lost 5 bases and J lost 9, with 19 bases in between. CDR3 region: CASSPLPGQVQKLFF. CDR3 sequence (DNA): TGTGCCAGCAGCCCCCTCCCCGGCCAGGTCCAAAAACTGTTTTTT. The entire variable domain, with the rest obtained from reference TRBV7-2 and TRBJ1-4, is as follows: GAGVSQSPSNKVTEKGKDVELRCDPISGHTALYWYRQSLGQGLEFLIYFQGNSAPDKSGLPSDRFSAERTGGSVSTLTIQRTQQEDSAVYLCASSPLPGQVQKLFFGSGTQLSVL.

The chain combines TRBV7-9 with TRBJ1-4; D may be TRBD1 (5 bases). The V and J ends lost 7 bases and 7 bases respectively, with 13 bases between them. This CDR3 is 13 amino acids long. The germline V gene encodes CDR1 SEHNR and CDR2 FQNEAQ (reference sequence). In nucleotides, the CDR3 is TGTGCCAGCAATAAGGGACCAGGTGAAAAACTGTTTTTT. Translating it yields CASNKGPGEKLFF.

V and J are TRBV20-1 and TRBJ1-1; TRBD1 might be the D (6 bases). This CDR3 region has 11 residues. Germline V gene lookup returns CDR1 DFQATT and CDR2 SNEGSKA (reference sequence). The V gene lost 6 bases and the J gene lost 11 bases, with 16 bases spanning the gap. CDR3 in DNA: TGCAGTGCAATTACAGGGACTAGGGCTTTCTTT. Protein: CSAITGTRAFF.

This chain connects TRBV2 to TRBJ1-1; D is unclear. The CDR3 sequence is 13 residues long. Germline V gene data show CDR1 as SNHLY and CDR2 as FYNNEI. Trimming removed 10 bases from V and 4 bases from J, with 16 bases in between. CDR3 residues: CATSDSLATEAFF. The CDR3 DNA is TGTGCCACCTCTGACTCCCTCGCCACTGAAGCTTTCTTT.

As concerns this clone: A junction boundary mismatches the germline segment, possibly from a read error. The J gene is TRBJ2-7, the V gene TRBV6-2 or TRBV6-3, with D possibly being TRBD1 or TRBD2 (5 bases each). The CDR3 extends over 13 amino acids. Germline assignment: CDR1 MNHEY and CDR2 SVGEGT. CDR3 sequence: CASSYVLPQGASF. The CDR3 DNA follows: TGTGCCAGCAGTTACGTTCTTCCCCAGGGAGCCTCCTTC.

The genes are TRBV27 and TRBJ2-3; the D gene could be TRBD1 or TRBD2 (6 bases each). CDR1 is MNHEY, CDR2 SMNVEV, per germline (reference sequence). This CDR3 is 15 amino acids long. V gave up 5 bases and J gave up 4 bases, with 16 bases separating them. This CDR3 is CASSLRARGADTQYF. The DNA of the CDR3 is TGTGCCAGCAGTCTTCGGGCAAGGGGGGCAGATACGCAGTATTTT.

The chain combines TRBV12-3 or TRBV12-4 with TRBJ2-3; no firm D call. Trimming took 3 bases from V and 4 from J, leaving 5 bases between them. This CDR3 region has 12 residues. CDR3 in amino acids: CASSFGADTQYF. CDR3 DNA sequence: TGTGCCAGCAGTTTCGGAGCAGATACGCAGTATTTT.

In this sample, this clone turned up once. The V and J genes are TRBV2 and TRBJ1-5; no clear D gene. This CDR3 has 13 amino acids. Trimming removed 4 bases at V and 5 bases at J, with 9 bases between. Germline CDR1 reads SNHLY; CDR2 reads FYNNEI. The CDR3 reads CASSVNRDQPQHF. The CDR3 bases are TGTGCCAGCAGTGTGAATAGGGATCAGCCCCAGCATTTT.

The chain couples TRBV30 to TRBJ2-5, with no clear D. V shed 2 bases and J shed 4 bases, with 14 bases lying between them. Germline V gene lookup returns CDR1 GTSNPN and CDR2 SVGIG (reference sequence). This CDR3 is built from 14 residues. Here the CDR3 DNA reads TGTGCCTGGAGTCCGGGCCCAACCGGAGAGACCCAGTACTTC. Protein: CAWSPGPTGETQYF.